The clone carrying this TCR beta chain has only a few counts. The antigen is undetermined. This sample is part of a study of naive and memory T cell subsets. Overall study findings and caveats: Over 90% of naive TCR sequences appeared only once after error correction, unlike memory subsets.

The junction had 5 bases not matched to a gene; V was cut back by 5 bases and J by 6 bases. Germline V gene sequence: CDR1 SGHTA, CDR2 FQGNSA. The CDR3 spans 15 residues. Cells stained for CD3, CD4, CD8, CD45RA, CD27 and viability were sorted into four CD45RA/CD27 subsets. The beta constant-region primer was an equimolar mix of two oligonucleotides covering TRBC1 and TRBC2. Nested alpha and beta constant-region primers with the SP2 primer drove four PCR rounds on ligated cDNA. One entry per CDR3 protein, called by TCRdb with MiXCR from the UMI-ligation and nested PCR reads. The table shows about 21,000 distinct CDR3 sequences, with around 10% occurring only once.

This receptor was identified in a human donor in good health. Source material: central memory CD8+ T cells from blood. J is TRBJ2-1 and V is TRBV7-2, with 12 bases identical to TRBD2. CDR3 amino acids: CASSPTSGSPNEQFF. CDR3 bases: TGTGCCAGCAGCCCGACTAGCGGGAGTCCCAATGAGCAGTTCTTC.